This TCR beta chain was found in a study of long-term antiretroviral therapy in people with HIV. At the survey level, the v3.0 immunoSEQ assay was run. Only in-frame clones appear in the TCRdb table, and some are missing; sequencing was by immunoSEQ multiplex PCR. The table records about 25,000 clones, around three quarters of them present only once. V lost 6 bases, J lost 4 bases, and 5 bases stayed unmatched. The CDR3 sequence is 13 residues long. CDR1 and CDR2 (germline): SNHLY, FYNNEI. A few counts support this clone. The receptor was derived from a middle-aged woman with HIV. Material: unsorted PBMCs, obtained 1.1 years before starting antiretroviral therapy. The chain carries TRBV2 and TRBJ1-1; 7 bases are a match to TRBD1. The CDR3 sequence is CASRATGSTEAFF. The DNA for the CDR3 is TGTGCCAGCAGGGCGACAGGGAGCACTGAAGCTTTCTTT.